This T cell receptor beta chain was captured by sequencing in a study of cytomegalovirus exposure and HLA in healthy donors (dated 2017 in TCRdb). Study-wide context: An earlier analysis of 587 of the donors reported more than 250 Gb of sequence data and some 120 million unique TCR beta sequences from about 200 million T cells. In addition to the first cohort of roughly 670 subjects, a separate validation cohort of 100 to 150 different subjects was used. To predict cytomegalovirus infection status, the study brought together high-throughput TCR immunosequencing, statistical association of individual TCRs with disease status, and machine learning. A later analysis re-examined previously published TCR beta repertoires from about 670 donors and added high-resolution HLA genotyping to investigate patterns of TCR occurrence. In an earlier analysis of 587 of the donors, high-throughput TCR beta sequencing was used to judge whether each TCR beta V gene segment behaved as functional or pseudogenic. Around 330 gigabases of sequencing data and tens of millions of unique TCR sequences made up an early release that covered under 750 HLA-typed donors. Because of strong linkage in the cohort, four or five DR-DQ haplotypes were treated as single units for association and clustering. The study aimed to test whether cataloging public T cell receptors could reveal signatures of past pathogen exposure. Class I and class II HLA loci were covered by the typing at four-digit resolution. The later analysis used no new phenotypic data to find candidate immune exposures, relying instead on TCR beta sequences and their occurrence across donors. Every repertoire in the discovery cohort had been generated on one and the same sequencing platform. Donor age, sex, ethnicity and CMV serostatus were compiled alongside the repertoire data. Among several hundred genotyped donors of the cohort, an average of around 250,000 unique TCR beta nucleotide sequences was sequenced per donor, of which 15% to 20% were non-productive. Of the approximately 400 genotyped donors, around 81% fell in the genetic ancestry cluster associated with self-reported Caucasian donors. The number of donors typed differed by locus, with roughly 620-630 for A, B, C, DRB1 and DQB1, about 500 for DQA1, 600 to 610 for DPA1, and some 440 for DPB1. A later genetic analysis took genome-wide SNP genotypes for 398 of the 666 donors and used that subset as a discovery cohort. The study profiled the T cell repertoires of about 720 subjects by immunosequencing and related them to cytomegalovirus serostatus. Study-wide findings and limitations: In vitro tests confirmed that a few of the cytomegalovirus-associated TCR beta chains recognize cytomegalovirus antigens. In both the original and validation cohorts, the classifier was reported to diagnose cytomegalovirus status with high specificity and sensitivity. Most TCR sequences were seen in very few donors, while some public TCRs were found in many individuals. In a later analysis, HLA-associated TCR beta chains showed more clonal expansion and lower generation probabilities than non-associated chains that were equally common. Around 16 rarely observed V segments, including chromosome 9 orphons, were excluded from the earlier analysis of several hundred of the donors because counts were too low. Linkage disequilibrium might explain the correlated functional status among segregating V segments, but an unknown experimental factor could not be ruled out. Because the 87-base-pair reads could not distinguish some IMGT-functional V segments, including TRBV6-2 and TRBV6-3, those segments were excluded. In a later analysis, TCR association rates were found to vary across HLA loci, with the most associated TCRs seen for DRB1 alleles and the fewest for HLA-C alleles. Because some donors lacked HLA typing at each locus, the association tests relied only on the typed subset. Immune exposure information for the cohort was limited to CMV serostatus. A cluster of highly shared sequence variants was judged likely to represent a technical artifact of the sequencing pipeline. A further reported finding was that TCR beta sequences accurately predicted the HLA-A and HLA-B alleles for most subjects in the first cohort. According to the authors, the approach could potentially be generalized to other disease states and immunological phenotypes. Only TCR beta chains were sequenced in this cohort, and the absence of alpha or paired-chain data limited detectable features. A later genetic analysis associated a missense DCLRE1C variant with V-gene and J-gene trimming of TCR beta chains, and an independent cohort replicated the association. In an earlier analysis of a few hundred of the donors, most TCR beta V segments were observed in productive rearrangements about 87% or about 30% of the time, broadly matching IMGT annotations. Compared with the approximately 600-donor mean, donors in an Asian-associated ancestry cluster had fewer N-insertions in productive TCRs, according to a later genetic analysis. Most CMV-associated TCR beta chains appeared to be HLA-restricted in a later analysis, and the HLA associations seemed to be driven largely by CMV exposure. Strong co-occurrence of HLA alleles, especially DR and DQ, made assigning TCR associations to individual alleles difficult. Roughly uniform sequencing depth across donors was assumed in presence/absence analyses, although this assumption may not hold. The study listed approximately 160 TCR beta chains as associated with cytomegalovirus. In a later analysis, several top co-occurrence clusters were reported to appear linked to parvovirus B19, influenza, CMV and Epstein-Barr virus. In a later analysis, 16,951 TCR beta sequences were associated with specific HLA alleles at a false discovery rate of 0.05.

The CDR3 numbers 15 residues from cysteine through phenylalanine. Solely the CDR3 DNA is kept, with 45 bases framed from the first base. V loses 1 base, J loses 4 bases, and the germline ends lie 13 bases apart. The germline V gene specifies MNHNS as CDR1 and SASEGT as CDR2. Remarks on this clone: The antigen this receptor binds is unknown.

Libraries were made using the immunoSEQ multiplex PCR assay. A mixture of 60 forward primers for TCR Vbeta segments and 13 reverse primers for TCR Jbeta segments was used in the multiplex PCR. A multiplex PCR assay on genomic DNA amplified the CDR3 region of rearranged TCR beta genes. Amplified TCR beta libraries were sequenced as 87-base-pair reads on the Illumina HiSeq System. The paper's data handling went like this. A later analysis tallied roughly 78 million unique TCR beta chains across the approximately 670 repertoires, and around 10 million of those chains were shared by two or more donors. To remove PCR and sequencing errors, raw reads were error-corrected and collapsed into unique sequences using a nearest-neighbor algorithm that merged closely related sequences. CDR3 sequences were aligned to IMGT reference sequences to assign V, D and J gene segments. For a sequence to be retained, a match of at least six nucleotides to both a V gene segment and a J gene segment was required. Rearrangements were classified as productive when the CDR3 lacked stop codons and remained in frame with V and J, and all other rearrangements were classified as non-productive. Following IMGT convention, CDR3 was defined as the stretch from the second conserved V-encoded cysteine to the conserved J-encoded phenylalanine. The earlier analysis of about 620 of the donors excluded sequences that lacked an unambiguous match to a single V gene segment. In an earlier analysis of approximately 560 of the donors, a V segment was called functional when productive rearrangements were above 56.7%, and segregating when the standard deviation between donors exceeded 5%. A statistical classification framework was built for diagnosing cytomegalovirus status from the catalog of TCR beta chain sequences. In a later analysis, TCR nucleotide sequences were compared against IMGT/GENE-DB human TR gene sequences so that V and J genes could be assigned. Using the TCRdist pipeline, a later analysis assigned CDR3 sequences along with most-parsimonious VDJ recombination scenarios. A later analysis defined each TCR beta chain by its CDR3 amino acid sequence plus V-gene family, and excluded reads lacking a unique V-gene family. To address suspected cross-contamination and a sequencing artifact, a later analysis removed under 600 highly shared, low-generation-probability nucleotide sequences. In a later analysis, a clonal expansion index for each public chain was calculated from normalized within-repertoire ranks of inferred template counts. In a later analysis, generation probabilities were computed using a VDJ recombination model fitted to out-of-frame rearrangements, and the results were checked against IGoR. Hypergeometric tests were used in a later analysis to score TCR-TCR, TCR-HLA and TCR-CMV co-occurrence, with a repertoire-size bias correction applied to the TCR pairs. To estimate false discovery rates, a later analysis permuted the HLA or CMV assignments 20 times. In a later analysis, co-occurring TCRs were grouped using DBSCAN, and TCRdist sequence similarity was added for clustering within HLA-allele-positive subsets. For co-occurrence clustering, repertoires with fewer than 30,000 or more than 120,000 public chains were excluded, along with roughly 5 repertoires with anomalous nucleotide sharing. As stored in TCRdb, this immuneACCESS dataset retains in-frame rearrangements with V and J assigned. A fraction of the clones does not appear; measured against another copy, unresolved V genes explain less than half of the discrepancy, and the remainder lacks a known reason. V, J and clone size reflect that table, while D and trimming were determined from the DNA. The sample table on file contains fewer than 110,000 clones. The ten largest account for about 3.2% of the sample.

The cohort consisted of approximately 670 healthy bone marrow donors. At the time of sampling, every cohort member was nominally healthy, though immune exposures that went unrecorded were likely present. The donor tested CMV seronegative, placing the donor among the roughly 400 seronegative members of the cohort. A peripheral blood sample was collected from each donor, and TCR beta sequencing was performed on peripheral blood mononuclear cells. Genomic DNA extraction from the blood cell samples was performed with the Qiagen DNeasy Blood Extraction Kit. The rearranged chain carries TRBV6-1 and TRBJ2-5; perhaps TRBD2 is the D gene, with 6 bases matching. This TCR derives from a middle-aged man in good health and CMV-seronegative. Sequencing was performed on PBMCs. The DNA sequence is as follows: TGTGCCAGCAGTGAAGGGGCAGCCGGGGGAGAGACCCAGTACTTC. Its protein product is CASSEGAAGGETQYF.